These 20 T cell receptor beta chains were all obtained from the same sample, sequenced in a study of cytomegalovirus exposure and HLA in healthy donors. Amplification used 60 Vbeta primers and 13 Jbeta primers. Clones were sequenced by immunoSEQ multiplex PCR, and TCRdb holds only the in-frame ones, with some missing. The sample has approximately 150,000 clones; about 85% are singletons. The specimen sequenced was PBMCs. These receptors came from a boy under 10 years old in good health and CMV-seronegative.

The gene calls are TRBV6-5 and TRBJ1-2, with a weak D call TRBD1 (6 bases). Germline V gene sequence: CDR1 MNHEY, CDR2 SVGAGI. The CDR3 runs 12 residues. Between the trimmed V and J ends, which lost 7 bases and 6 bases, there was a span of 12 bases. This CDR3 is CASMDGGHGYTF. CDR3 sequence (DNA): TGTGCCAGCATGGACGGGGGGCATGGCTACACCTTC.

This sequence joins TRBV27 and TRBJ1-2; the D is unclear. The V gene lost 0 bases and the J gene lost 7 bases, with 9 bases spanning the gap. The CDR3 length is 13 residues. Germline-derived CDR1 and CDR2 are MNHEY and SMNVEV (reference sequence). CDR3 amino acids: CASSLSGQGGYTF. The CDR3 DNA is TGTGCCAGCAGTTTATCTGGGCAAGGTGGCTACACCTTC.

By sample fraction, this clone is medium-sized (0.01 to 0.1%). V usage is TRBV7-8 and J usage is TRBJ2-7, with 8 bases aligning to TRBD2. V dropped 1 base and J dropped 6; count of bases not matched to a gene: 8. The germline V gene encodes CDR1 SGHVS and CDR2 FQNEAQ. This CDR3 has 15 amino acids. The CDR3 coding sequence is TGTGCCAGCAGCTTAGTCCGGGGGGGATCGGGCGAGCAGTACTTC. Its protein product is CASSLVRGGSGEQYF.

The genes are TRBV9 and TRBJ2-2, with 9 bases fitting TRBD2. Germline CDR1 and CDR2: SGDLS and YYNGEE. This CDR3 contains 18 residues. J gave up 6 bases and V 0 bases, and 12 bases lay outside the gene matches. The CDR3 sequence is CASSVDPVSGGRAGELFF. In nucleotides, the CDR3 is TGTGCCAGCAGCGTAGATCCCGTGAGCGGGGGGCGGGCCGGGGAGCTGTTTTTT.

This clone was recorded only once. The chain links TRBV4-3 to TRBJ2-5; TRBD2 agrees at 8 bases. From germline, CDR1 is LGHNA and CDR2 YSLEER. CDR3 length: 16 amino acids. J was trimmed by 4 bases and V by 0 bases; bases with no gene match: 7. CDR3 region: CASSQDRGLDLETQYF. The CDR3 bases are TGCGCCAGCAGCCAAGATCGGGGACTAGATTTAGAGACCCAGTACTTC.

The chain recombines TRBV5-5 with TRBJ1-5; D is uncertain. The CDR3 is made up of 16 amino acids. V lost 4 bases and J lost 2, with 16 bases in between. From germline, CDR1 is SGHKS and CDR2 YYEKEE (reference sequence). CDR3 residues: CASSTRLGSGNQPQHF. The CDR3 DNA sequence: TGTGCCAGCAGCACTAGGCTGGGGTCGGGCAATCAGCCCCAGCATTTT. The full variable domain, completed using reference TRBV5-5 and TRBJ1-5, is DAGVTQSPTHLIKTRGQQVTLRCSPISGHKSVSWYQQVLGQGPQFIFQYYEKEERGRGNFPDRFSARQFPNYSSELNVNALLLGDSALYLCASSTRLGSGNQPQHFGDGTRLSIL.

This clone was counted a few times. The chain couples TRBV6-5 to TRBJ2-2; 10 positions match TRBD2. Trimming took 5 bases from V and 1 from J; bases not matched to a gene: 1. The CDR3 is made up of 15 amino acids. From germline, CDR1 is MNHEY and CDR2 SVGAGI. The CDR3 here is CASSRLAGNTGELFF. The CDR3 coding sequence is TGTGCCAGCAGTAGACTAGCGGGGAACACCGGGGAGCTGTTTTTT.

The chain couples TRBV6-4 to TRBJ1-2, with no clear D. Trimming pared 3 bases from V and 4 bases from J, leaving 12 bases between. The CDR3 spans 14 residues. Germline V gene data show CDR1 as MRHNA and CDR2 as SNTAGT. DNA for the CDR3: TGTGCCAGCAGTGAACGTCGGCAGGCCTATGGCTACACCTTC. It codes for CASSERRQAYGYTF.

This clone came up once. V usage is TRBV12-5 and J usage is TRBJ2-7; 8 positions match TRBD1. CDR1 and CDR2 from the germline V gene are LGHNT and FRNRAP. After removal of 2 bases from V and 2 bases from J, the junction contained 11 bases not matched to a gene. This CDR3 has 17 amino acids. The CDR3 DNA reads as TGTGCTAGTGGTTTGACCCTTTCAGGGGGCATCGCCTACGAGCAGTACTTC. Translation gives CASGLTLSGGIAYEQYF.

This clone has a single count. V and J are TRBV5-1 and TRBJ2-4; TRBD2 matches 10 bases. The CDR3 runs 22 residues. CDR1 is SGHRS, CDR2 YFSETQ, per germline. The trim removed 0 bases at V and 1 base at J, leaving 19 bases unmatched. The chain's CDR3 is CASSLAARAGGLESPAKNIQYF. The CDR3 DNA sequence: TGCGCCAGCAGCTTGGCCGCACGAGCGGGAGGGCTGGAGTCCCCTGCCAAAAACATTCAGTACTTC.

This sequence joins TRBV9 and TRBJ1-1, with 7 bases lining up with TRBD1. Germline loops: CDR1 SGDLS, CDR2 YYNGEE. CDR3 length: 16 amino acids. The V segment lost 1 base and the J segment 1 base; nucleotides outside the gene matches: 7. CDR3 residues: CASSVNPRGENTEAFF. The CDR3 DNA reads TGTGCCAGCAGCGTAAACCCCAGGGGGGAGAACACTGAAGCTTTCTTT.

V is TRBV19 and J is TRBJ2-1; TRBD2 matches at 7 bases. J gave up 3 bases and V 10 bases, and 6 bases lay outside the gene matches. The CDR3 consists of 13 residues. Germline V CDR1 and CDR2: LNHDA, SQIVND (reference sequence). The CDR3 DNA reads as TGTGCCACCATTCGGGGGGACTACAATGAGCAGTTCTTC. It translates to CATIRGDYNEQFF. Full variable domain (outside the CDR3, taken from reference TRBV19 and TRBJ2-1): DGGITQSPKYLFRKEGQNVTLSCEQNLNHDAMYWYRQDPGQGLRLIYYSQIVNDFQKGDIAEGYSVSREKKESFPLTVTSAQKNPTAFYLCATIRGDYNEQFFGPGTRLTVL.

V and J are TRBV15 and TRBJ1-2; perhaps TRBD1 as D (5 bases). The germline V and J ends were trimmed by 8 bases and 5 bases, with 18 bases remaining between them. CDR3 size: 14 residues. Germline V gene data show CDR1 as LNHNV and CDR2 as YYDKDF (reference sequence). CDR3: CATSRGPDPYGYTF. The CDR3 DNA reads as TGTGCCACCTCTAGGGGTCCCGATCCTTATGGCTACACCTTC.

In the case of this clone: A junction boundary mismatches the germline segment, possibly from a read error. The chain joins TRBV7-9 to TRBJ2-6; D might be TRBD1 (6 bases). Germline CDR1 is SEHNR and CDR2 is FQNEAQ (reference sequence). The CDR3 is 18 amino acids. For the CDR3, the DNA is TGTTCCAGCAGCTTAGCGCTTGGGGGCCGATCTGGGGCCAACGTCCTGACTTTC. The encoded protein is CSSSLALGGRSGANVLTF. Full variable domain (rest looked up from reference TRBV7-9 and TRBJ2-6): DTGVSQNPRHKITKRGQNVTFRCDPISEHNRLYWYRQTLGQGPEFLTYFQNEAQLEKSRLLSDRFSAERPKGSFSTLEIQRTEQGDSAMYLCSSSLALGGRSGANVLTFGAGSRLTVL.

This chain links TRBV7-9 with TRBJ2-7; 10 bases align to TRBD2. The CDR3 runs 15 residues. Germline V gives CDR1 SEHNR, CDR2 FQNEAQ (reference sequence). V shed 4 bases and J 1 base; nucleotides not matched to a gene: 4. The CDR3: CASSSRLAGSYEQYF. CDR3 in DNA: TGTGCCAGCAGCTCCCGACTAGCGGGTTCCTACGAGCAGTACTTC.

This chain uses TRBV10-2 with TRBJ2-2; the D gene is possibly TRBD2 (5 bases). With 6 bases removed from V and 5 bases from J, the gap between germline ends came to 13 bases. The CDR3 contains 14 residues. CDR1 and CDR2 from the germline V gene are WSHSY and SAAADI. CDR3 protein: CASRDSRGTGELFF. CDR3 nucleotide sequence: TGCGCCAGCAGGGACTCCCGGGGAACCGGGGAGCTGTTTTTT.

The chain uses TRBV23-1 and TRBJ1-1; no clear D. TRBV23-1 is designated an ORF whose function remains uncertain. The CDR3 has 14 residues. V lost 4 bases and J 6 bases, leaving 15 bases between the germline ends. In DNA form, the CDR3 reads TGCGCCAGCAGTCTAACCGGAGGAATAGCTGAAGCTTTCTTT. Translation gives CASSLTGGIAEAFF.

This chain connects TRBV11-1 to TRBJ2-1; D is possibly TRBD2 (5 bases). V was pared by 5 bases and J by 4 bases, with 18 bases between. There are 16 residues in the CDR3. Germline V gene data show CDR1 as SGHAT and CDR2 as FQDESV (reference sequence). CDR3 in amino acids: CASSPRAKTGYNEQFF. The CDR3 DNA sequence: TGTGCCAGCAGCCCTAGGGCTAAAACGGGGTACAATGAGCAGTTCTTC.

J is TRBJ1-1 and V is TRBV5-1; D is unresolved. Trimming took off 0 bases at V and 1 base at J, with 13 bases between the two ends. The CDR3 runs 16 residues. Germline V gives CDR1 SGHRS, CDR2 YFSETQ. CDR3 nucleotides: TGCGCCAGCAGCTTGGGTTCGTCCCTTAGGAACACTGAAGCTTTCTTT. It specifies CASSLGSSLRNTEAFF.

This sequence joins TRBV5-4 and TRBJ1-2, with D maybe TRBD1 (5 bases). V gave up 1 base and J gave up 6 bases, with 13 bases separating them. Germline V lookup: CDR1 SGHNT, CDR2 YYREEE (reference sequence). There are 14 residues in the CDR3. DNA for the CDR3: TGTGCCAGCAGCTTGTCCCAGGGTACGCATGGCTACACCTTC. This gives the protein CASSLSQGTHGYTF. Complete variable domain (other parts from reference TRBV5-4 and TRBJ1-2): ETGVTQSPTHLIKTRGQQVTLRCSSQSGHNTVSWYQQALGQGPQFIFQYYREEENGRGNFPPRFSGLQFPNYSSELNVNALELDDSALYLCASSLSQGTHGYTFGSGTRLTVV.